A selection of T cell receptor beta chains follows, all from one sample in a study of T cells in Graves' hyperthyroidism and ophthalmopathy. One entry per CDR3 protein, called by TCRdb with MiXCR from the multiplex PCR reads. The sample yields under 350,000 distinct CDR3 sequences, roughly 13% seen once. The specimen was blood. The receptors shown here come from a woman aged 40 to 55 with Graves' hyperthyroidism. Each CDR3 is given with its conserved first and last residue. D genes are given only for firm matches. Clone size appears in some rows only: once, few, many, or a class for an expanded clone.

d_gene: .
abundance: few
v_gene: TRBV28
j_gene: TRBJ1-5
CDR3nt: TGTGCCAGCAATATTCGGACAGCGCCCTACTATCAGCCCCAGCATTTT
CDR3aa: CASNIRTAPYYQPQHF

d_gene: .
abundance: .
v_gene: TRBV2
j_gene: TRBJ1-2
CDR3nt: TGTGCCAGCAGTGAAGCGGAGGCCGCAGGGAGCGGCTACACCTTC
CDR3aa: CASSEAEAAGSGYTF

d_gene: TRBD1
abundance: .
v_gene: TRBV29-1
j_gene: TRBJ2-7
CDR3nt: TGCAGCGTAGGGGGACAGCCCCACGAGCAGTACTTC
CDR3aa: CSVGGQPHEQYF

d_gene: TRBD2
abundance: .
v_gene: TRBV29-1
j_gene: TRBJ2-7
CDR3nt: TGCAGCGCCGCCCGCGGGGGTGAAGAGCAGTACTTC
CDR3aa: CSAARGGEEQYF

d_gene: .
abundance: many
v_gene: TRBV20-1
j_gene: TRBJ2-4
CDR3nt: TGCAGTGCTAGAGATGGCGGAGGGGAAAACATTCAGTACTTC
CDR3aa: CSARDGGGENIQYF

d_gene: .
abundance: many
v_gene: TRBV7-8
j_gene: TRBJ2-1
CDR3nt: TGTGCCAGCAGCTTGATGGCTCACAATGAGCAGTTCTTC
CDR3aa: CASSLMAHNEQFF

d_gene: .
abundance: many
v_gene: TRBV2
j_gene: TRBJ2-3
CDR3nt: TGTGCCAGCTTATCTGGGCTTGGCACAGATACGCAGTATTTT
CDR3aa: CASLSGLGTDTQYF

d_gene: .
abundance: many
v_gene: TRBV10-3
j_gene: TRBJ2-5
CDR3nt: TGTGCCACACGACAGGGAGGAGAGACCCAGTACTTC
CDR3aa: CATRQGGETQYF

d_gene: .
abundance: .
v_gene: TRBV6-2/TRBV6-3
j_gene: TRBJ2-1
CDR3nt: TGTGCCAGCAGTTGGGCAGGGGTAACGAATGAGCAGTTCTTC
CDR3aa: CASSWAGVTNEQFF

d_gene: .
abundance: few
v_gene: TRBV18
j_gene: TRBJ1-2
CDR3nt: TGTGCCAGCTCACCACCGACAGATTCTAACTATGGCTACACCTTC
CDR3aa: CASSPPTDSNYGYTF

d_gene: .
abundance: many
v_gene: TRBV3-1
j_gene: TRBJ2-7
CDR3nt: TGTGCCAGCAGCCATGGACGCGGGGCGAGAGGATACGAGCAGTACTTC
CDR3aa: CASSHGRGARGYEQYF

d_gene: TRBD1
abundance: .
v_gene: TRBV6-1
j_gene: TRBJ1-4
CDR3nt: TGTGCCAGCAGTGAAGCGTGGGACAGTAATGAAAAACTGTTTTTT
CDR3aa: CASSEAWDSNEKLFF

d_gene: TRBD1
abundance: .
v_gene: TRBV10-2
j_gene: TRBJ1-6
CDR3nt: TGCGCCAGCATAGGGACAAAGGGGGCGGCCGGTTCACCCCTCCACTTT
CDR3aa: CASIGTKGAAGSPLHF

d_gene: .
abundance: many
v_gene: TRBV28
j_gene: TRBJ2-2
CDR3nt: TGTGCCAGCAGTTCCCCAGCCGGGGAGCTGTTTTTT
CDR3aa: CASSSPAGELFF

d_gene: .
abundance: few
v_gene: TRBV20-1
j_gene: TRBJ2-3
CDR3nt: TGCAGTGCTTCTACTGGGGACGTCCGTATGGGGGATACGCAGTATTTT
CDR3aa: CSASTGDVRMGDTQYF

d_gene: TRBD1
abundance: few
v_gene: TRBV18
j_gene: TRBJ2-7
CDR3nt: TGTGCCAGCTCACCACGCGGGAACAGGGGGATCGACGAGCAGTACTTC
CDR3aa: CASSPRGNRGIDEQYF